The 14 T cell receptor beta chains listed next were all sequenced from one sample in a study of CD8+ T cells in alopecia areata. The treatment was: oral pan-JAK inhibitor, 5-10 mg twice daily. Following RNA extraction, reverse transcription yielded cDNA that acted as the sequencing template. Sequencing was performed with immunoSEQ multiplex PCR; in TCRdb, only in-frame clones are kept and a portion is missing. The sample includes roughly 140,000 clones, 80% to 90% of them seen just once. The sequencing here drew on CD8+ T cells sorted from blood, taken at week 4, from a patient treated with tofacitinib. The receptors here all came from a human donor with alopecia areata.

V gene TRBV30 combines with J gene TRBJ1-1; 7 nucleotides match TRBD1. Germline-derived CDR1 and CDR2 are GTSNPN and SVGIG (reference sequence). This CDR3 contains 14 residues. Losses at the gene ends were 5 bases for V and 1 base for J; bases not matched to a gene: 7. CDR3 sequence: CAWGTGVQNTEAFF. In nucleotides, the CDR3 is TGTGCCTGGGGAACAGGGGTCCAGAACACTGAAGCTTTCTTT. Filled out from reference TRBV30 and TRBJ1-1, the complete variable domain reads SQTIHQWPATLVQPVGSPLSLECTVEGTSNPNLYWYRQAAGRGLQLLFYSVGIGQISSEVPQNLSASRPQDRQFILSSKKLLLSDSGFYLCAWGTGVQNTEAFFGQGTRLTVV.

This clone was counted only a few times. This chain uses TRBV29-1 with TRBJ2-7; no reliable D call. CDR3 size: 13 residues. The V gene's germline CDR1 is SQVTM and CDR2 ANQGSEA. Deletions cut 2 bases from V and 2 bases from J, with 10 bases between. The DNA of the CDR3 is TGCAGCGTTGAACTCGGTGTACCCTACGAGCAGTACTTC. As protein: CSVELGVPYEQYF.

The chain carries TRBV10-3 and TRBJ2-1; perhaps TRBD2 as D (5 bases). Between the trimmed V and J ends, which lost 2 bases and 8 bases, there was a span of 7 bases. The CDR3 is 12 amino acids. The germline V gene encodes CDR1 ENHRY and CDR2 SYGVKD. This CDR3 is CAISEAGDEQFF. The CDR3 region has the DNA TGTGCCATCAGTGAGGCGGGTGATGAGCAGTTCTTC.

A word on this clone: This likely stems from a read error, as it lies one base from a far larger clone. J is TRBJ1-1 and V is TRBV7-9; D remains unclear. Deletions cut 5 bases from V and 1 base from J, with 14 bases between. This CDR3 is 15 amino acids long. Per the germline V gene, CDR1 is SEHNR and CDR2 is FQNEAQ (reference sequence). Here the CDR3 reads CASSHPRWQNTEAFF. Here the CDR3 DNA reads TGTGCCAGCAGCCACCCCAGGTGGCAGAACACTGAAGCTTTCTTT.

This clone was observed a few times. The chain links TRBV29-1 to TRBJ2-1; 9 nucleotides align to TRBD2. Germline loops: CDR1 SQVTM, CDR2 ANQGSEA. This CDR3 has 16 residues. The V segment lost 2 bases and the J segment 9 bases; nucleotides outside the gene matches: 14. The CDR3 here is CSVEISGGGALSEQFF. The DNA of the CDR3 is TGCAGCGTTGAAATCTCCGGCGGGGGGGCGCTGAGTGAGCAGTTCTTC.

The V and J genes are TRBV7-2 and TRBJ1-2, with D possibly matching TRBD1 (5 bases). CDR1 and CDR2 from the germline V gene are SGHTA and FQGNSA. The CDR3 loop spans 14 amino acids. With 0 bases removed from V and 7 bases from J, the gap between germline ends came to 12 bases. The CDR3 sequence: CASSLAWQGGGYTF. CDR3 DNA sequence: TGTGCCAGCAGCTTAGCGTGGCAGGGCGGTGGCTACACCTTC.

This clone was counted a single time. The chain links TRBV7-9 to TRBJ2-7; D might be TRBD1 (6 bases). Germline CDR1 SEHNR, CDR2 FQNEAQ (reference sequence). The CDR3 is made up of 13 amino acids. V lost 3 bases to trimming and J lost 3 bases, with 9 bases between them. CDR3 bases: TGTGCCAGCAGCTTCGGACAGTTCTACGAGCAGTACTTC. Translation: CASSFGQFYEQYF. Complete variable domain (other parts from reference TRBV7-9 and TRBJ2-7): DTGVSQNPRHKITKRGQNVTFRCDPISEHNRLYWYRQTLGQGPEFLTYFQNEAQLEKSRLLSDRFSAERPKGSFSTLEIQRTEQGDSAMYLCASSFGQFYEQYFGPGTRLTVT.

V usage is TRBV27 and J usage is TRBJ2-4, with TRBD2 matching over 7 bases. CDR3 length: 13 residues. The V and J ends lost 6 bases and 9 bases, in that order; junction bases with no gene match: 8. Germline lookup yields CDR1 MNHEY and CDR2 SMNVEV (reference sequence). The chain's CDR3 is CASSHTPGGIQYF. CDR3 coding DNA: TGTGCCAGCAGCCACACCCCGGGGGGCATTCAGTACTTC.

The chain combines TRBV4-1 with TRBJ1-1, with a weak D call TRBD1 (5 bases). This CDR3 is 13 amino acids long. Germline-derived CDR1 and CDR2 are MGHRA and YSYEKL. V lost 2 bases to trimming and J lost 4 bases, with 8 bases between them. CDR3 bases: TGCGCCAGCAGCCAATGGGGGGGCACTGAAGCTTTCTTT. It translates to CASSQWGGTEAFF.

This rearrangement joins TRBV29-1 to TRBJ2-1; D possibly corresponds to TRBD2 (5 bases). CDR3 length: 16 residues. The germline V and J ends were trimmed by 2 bases and 5 bases, with 19 bases remaining between them. Germline loops: CDR1 SQVTM, CDR2 ANQGSEA. The CDR3 sequence is CSVEHPFGLGDNEQFF. As DNA, the CDR3 is TGCAGCGTTGAACACCCCTTTGGACTTGGGGACAATGAGCAGTTCTTC.

The V call is TRBV7-6, the J call TRBJ2-7; D unresolved. V dropped 1 base and J dropped 5 bases, with 12 bases sitting between them. This CDR3 has 14 residues. The germline gives CDR1 SGHVS, CDR2 FNYEAQ. As DNA, the CDR3 is TGTGCCAGCAGCTTAGACGACATTAGGAACGAGCAGTACTTC. It codes for CASSLDDIRNEQYF. Variable domain in full (rest from reference TRBV7-6 and TRBJ2-7): GAGVSQSPRYKVTKRGQDVALRCDPISGHVSLYWYRQALGQGPEFLTYFNYEAQQDKSGLPNDRFSAERPEGSISTLTIQRTEQRDSAMYRCASSLDDIRNEQYFGPGTRLTVT.

The chain has TRBV30 and TRBJ1-1, with a tentative D call TRBD1 (5 bases). Trimming removed 5 bases at V and 0 bases at J, with 7 bases between. Germline CDR1 and CDR2: GTSNPN and SVGIG (reference sequence). CDR3 length: 12 amino acids. The CDR3 bases are TGTGCCTGGCGACAGTTGAACACTGAAGCTTTCTTT. It is translated as CAWRQLNTEAFF.

The gene calls are TRBV7-2 and TRBJ2-1, with TRBD2 identical over 10 bases. Trimming took 5 bases from V and 4 from J; bases not matched to a gene: 11. Germline CDR1 SGHTA, CDR2 FQGNSA. The CDR3 has 17 residues. DNA of the CDR3: TGTGCCAGCAGCCAAAAGGCGACTAGCGGGCCTTACAATGAGCAGTTCTTC. Its protein product is CASSQKATSGPYNEQFF.

In this sample, this clone turned up once. The chain has TRBV5-5 and TRBJ2-7; D is unclear. Germline V gives CDR1 SGHKS, CDR2 YYEKEE (reference sequence). With 0 bases removed from V and 3 bases from J, the gap between germline ends came to 4 bases. This CDR3 is 12 amino acids long. The CDR3 here is CASSLGGYEQYF. In DNA, the CDR3 is TGTGCCAGCAGCTTGGGTGGCTACGAGCAGTACTTC.